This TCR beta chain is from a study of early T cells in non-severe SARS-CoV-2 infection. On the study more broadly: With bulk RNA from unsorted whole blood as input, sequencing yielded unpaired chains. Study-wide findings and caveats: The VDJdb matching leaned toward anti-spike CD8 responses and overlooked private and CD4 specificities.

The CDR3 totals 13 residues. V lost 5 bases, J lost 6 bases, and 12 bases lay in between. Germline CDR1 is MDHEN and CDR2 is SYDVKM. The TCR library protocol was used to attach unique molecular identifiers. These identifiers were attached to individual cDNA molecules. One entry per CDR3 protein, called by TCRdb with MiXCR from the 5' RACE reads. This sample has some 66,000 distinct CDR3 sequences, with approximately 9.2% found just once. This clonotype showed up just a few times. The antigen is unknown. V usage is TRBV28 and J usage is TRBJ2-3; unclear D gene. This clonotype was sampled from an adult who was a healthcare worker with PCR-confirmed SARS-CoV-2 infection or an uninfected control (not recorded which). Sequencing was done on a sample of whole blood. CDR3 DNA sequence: TGTGCCAGCAGTGCCTCCTTTACGGATACGCAGTATTTT. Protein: CASSASFTDTQYF.